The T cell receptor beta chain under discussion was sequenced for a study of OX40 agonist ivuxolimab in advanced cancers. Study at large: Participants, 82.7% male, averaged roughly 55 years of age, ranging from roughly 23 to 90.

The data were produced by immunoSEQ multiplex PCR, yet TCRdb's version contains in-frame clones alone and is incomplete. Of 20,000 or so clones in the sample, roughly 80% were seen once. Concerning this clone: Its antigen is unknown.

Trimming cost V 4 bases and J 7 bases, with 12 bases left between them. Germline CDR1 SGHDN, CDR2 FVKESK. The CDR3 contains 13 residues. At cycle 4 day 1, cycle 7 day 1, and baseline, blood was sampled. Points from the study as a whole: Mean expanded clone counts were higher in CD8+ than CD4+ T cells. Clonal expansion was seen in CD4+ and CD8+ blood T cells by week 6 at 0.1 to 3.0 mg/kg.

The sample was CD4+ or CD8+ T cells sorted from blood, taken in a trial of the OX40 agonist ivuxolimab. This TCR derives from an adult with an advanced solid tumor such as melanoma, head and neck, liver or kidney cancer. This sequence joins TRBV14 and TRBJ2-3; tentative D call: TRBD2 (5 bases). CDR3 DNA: TGTGCCAGCAGCCTAAGTGGGGAGAATACGCAGTATTTT. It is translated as CASSLSGENTQYF.